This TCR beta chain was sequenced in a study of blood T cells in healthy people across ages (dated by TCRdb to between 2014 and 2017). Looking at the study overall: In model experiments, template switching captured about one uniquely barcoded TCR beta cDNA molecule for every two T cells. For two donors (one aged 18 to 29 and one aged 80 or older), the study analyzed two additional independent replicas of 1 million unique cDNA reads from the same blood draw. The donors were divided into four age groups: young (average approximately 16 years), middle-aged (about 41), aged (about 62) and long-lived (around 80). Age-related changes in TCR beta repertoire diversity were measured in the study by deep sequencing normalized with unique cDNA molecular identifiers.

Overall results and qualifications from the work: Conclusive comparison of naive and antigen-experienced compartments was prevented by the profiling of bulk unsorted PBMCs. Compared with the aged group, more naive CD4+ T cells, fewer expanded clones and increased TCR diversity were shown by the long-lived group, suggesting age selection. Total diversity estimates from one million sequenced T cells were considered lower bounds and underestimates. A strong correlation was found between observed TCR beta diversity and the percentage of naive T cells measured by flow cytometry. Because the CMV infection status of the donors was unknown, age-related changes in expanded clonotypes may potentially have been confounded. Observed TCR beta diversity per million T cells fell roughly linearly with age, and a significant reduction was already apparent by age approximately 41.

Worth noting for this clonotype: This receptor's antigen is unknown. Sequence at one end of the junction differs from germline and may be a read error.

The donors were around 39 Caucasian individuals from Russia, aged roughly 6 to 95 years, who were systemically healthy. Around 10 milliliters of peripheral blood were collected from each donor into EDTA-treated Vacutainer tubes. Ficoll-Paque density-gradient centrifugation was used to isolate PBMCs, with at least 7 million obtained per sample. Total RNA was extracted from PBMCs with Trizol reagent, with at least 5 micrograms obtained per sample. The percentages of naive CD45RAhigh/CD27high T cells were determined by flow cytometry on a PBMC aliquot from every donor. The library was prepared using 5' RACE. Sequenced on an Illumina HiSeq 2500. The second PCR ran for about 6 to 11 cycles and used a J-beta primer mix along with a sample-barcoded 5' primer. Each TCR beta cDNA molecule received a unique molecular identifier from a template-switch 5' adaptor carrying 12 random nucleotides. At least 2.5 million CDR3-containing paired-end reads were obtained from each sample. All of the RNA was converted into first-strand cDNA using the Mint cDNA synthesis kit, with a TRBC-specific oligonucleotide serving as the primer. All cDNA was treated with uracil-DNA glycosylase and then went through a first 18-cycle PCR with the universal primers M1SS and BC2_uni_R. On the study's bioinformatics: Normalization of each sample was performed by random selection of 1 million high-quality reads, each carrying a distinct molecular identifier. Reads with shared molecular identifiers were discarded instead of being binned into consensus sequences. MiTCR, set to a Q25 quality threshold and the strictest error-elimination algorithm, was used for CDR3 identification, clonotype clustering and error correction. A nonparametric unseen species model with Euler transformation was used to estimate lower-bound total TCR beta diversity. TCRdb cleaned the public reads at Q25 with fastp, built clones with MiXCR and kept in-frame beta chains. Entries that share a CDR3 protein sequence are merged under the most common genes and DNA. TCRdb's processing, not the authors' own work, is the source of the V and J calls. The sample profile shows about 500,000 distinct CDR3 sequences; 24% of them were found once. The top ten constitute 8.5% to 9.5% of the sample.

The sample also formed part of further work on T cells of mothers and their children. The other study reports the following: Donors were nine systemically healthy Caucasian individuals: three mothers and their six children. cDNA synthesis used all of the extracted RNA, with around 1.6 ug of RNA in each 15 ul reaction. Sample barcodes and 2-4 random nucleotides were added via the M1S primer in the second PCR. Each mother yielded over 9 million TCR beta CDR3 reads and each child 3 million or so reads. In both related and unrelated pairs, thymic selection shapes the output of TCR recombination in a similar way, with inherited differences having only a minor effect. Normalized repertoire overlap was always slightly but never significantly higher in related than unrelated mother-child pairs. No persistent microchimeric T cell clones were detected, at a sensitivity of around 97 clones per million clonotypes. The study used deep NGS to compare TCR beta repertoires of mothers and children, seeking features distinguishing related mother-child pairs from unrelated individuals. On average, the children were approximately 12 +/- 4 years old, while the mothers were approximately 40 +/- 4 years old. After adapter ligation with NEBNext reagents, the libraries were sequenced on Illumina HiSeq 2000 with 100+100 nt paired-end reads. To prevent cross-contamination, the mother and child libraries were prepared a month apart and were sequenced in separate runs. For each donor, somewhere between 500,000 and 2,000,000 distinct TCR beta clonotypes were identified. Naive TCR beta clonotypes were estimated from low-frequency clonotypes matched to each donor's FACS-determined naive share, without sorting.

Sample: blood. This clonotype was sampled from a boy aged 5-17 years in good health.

The DNA sequence is TGTGCCAGCAGCCAGGCCCTAGGGCCTCAAGAGGCCCAGTACTTC. Translated, it gives CASSQALGPQEAQYF. The chain couples TRBV4-2 to TRBJ2-5; no confident D gene assignment can be made. Its CDR3 holds 15 amino acids, cysteine through phenylalanine. The read is trimmed to its CDR3 DNA, 45 bases read in frame from base 1. The germline V gene provides CDR1 LGHNA and CDR2 YNFKEQ.